These 20 T cell receptor beta chains came from one sample sequenced in a study of T-cell reconstitution after alpha-beta-depleted transplantation in children. It was with unique molecular identifiers that the TCRbeta library was prepared. One entry per CDR3 protein results from TCRdb running MiXCR on the PCR reads. The sample has 200,000 to 250,000 distinct CDR3 sequences; 11% are singletons. Material: PBMCs, obtained before TCRalphabeta/CD19-depleted stem cell transplant. Source of these receptors: a child less than two years old with acute myeloid leukemia, due to receive a stem cell transplant.

The chain recombines TRBV5-1 with TRBJ2-1; 9 nucleotides match TRBD2. Germline V gene lookup returns CDR1 SGHRS and CDR2 YFSETQ. CDR3 size: 17 residues. V shed 4 bases, J shed 0 bases, and the junction held 8 bases outside the gene matches. CDR3 in DNA: TGCGCCAGCAGCCTTGGTGGCGGGGGGGGCTCCTACAATGAGCAGTTCTTC. Translated, it gives CASSLGGGGGSYNEQFF.

At least ten counts were recorded for this clonotype. This chain connects TRBV5-6 to TRBJ1-1; D remains unclear. CDR3 length: 18 amino acids. V dropped 2 bases and J dropped 0 bases, with 20 bases sitting between them. Germline CDR1 is SGHDT and CDR2 is YYEEEE. The CDR3 coding sequence is TGTGCCAGCAGCTTTTATCTACTACTACCACAGATGAACACTGAAGCTTTCTTT. It is translated as CASSFYLLLPQMNTEAFF.

In the case of this clonotype: Being one base from a much bigger clone, this may be a read error. This rearrangement joins TRBV20-1 to TRBJ2-4; the D is unclear. CDR1 DFQATT and CDR2 SNEGSKA come from the germline V gene (reference sequence). The CDR3 length is 12 residues. V dropped 7 bases and J dropped 2 bases, with 9 bases sitting between them. As DNA, the CDR3 is TGCAGTGGAGAGAACACCAAAAACATTCAGTACTTC. Protein product: CSGENTKNIQYF.

This clonotype was observed a few times. The V call is TRBV29-1, the J call TRBJ1-1; TRBD1 is a possible D gene (6 bases). Germline V CDR1 and CDR2: SQVTM, ANQGSEA. V gave up 1 base and J gave up 3 bases, with 15 bases separating them. The CDR3 sequence is 15 residues long. The CDR3 reads CSVEGPRGGDTEAFF. The CDR3, as DNA: TGCAGCGTTGAAGGCCCAAGGGGGGGTGACACTGAAGCTTTCTTT.

This clonotype came up many times. The chain is built from TRBV29-1 and TRBJ2-1, with 8 bases identical to TRBD2. CDR3 length equals 15 residues. The V gene end was trimmed by 3 bases and the J gene end by 4 bases; junction bases not matched to a gene: 8. Per the germline V gene, CDR1 is SQVTM and CDR2 is ANQGSEA. The CDR3 bases are TGCAGCGTTGATAAGTTTACTAGCGGTTACAATGAGCAGTTCTTC. Residues: CSVDKFTSGYNEQFF.

This clonotype came up many times. The chain has TRBV5-6 and TRBJ2-7; D ambiguous. The CDR3 runs 15 residues. Germline V gene sequence: CDR1 SGHDT, CDR2 YYEEEE. V lost 1 base, J lost 0 bases, and 11 bases lay in between. The CDR3 protein is CASSLRRRSSYEQYF. The CDR3 DNA reads as TGTGCCAGCAGCTTGCGAAGAAGGAGCTCCTACGAGCAGTACTTC.

A few counts support this clonotype. This rearrangement joins TRBV28 to TRBJ2-5; D is unresolved. CDR3 length: 15 amino acids. The V and J ends lost 5 bases and 2 bases respectively, with 15 bases between them. From germline, CDR1 is MDHEN and CDR2 SYDVKM. The DNA of the CDR3 is TGTGCCAGCAGTCCCCCATGGGCTTTACAAGAGACCCAGTACTTC. It is translated as CASSPPWALQETQYF.

This clonotype was detected ten times or more. This chain uses TRBV6-6 with TRBJ2-1; D is perhaps TRBD1 or TRBD2 (5 bases each). The CDR3 consists of 13 residues. Germline CDR1 reads MNHNY; CDR2 reads SVGAGI (reference sequence). Trimming pared 7 bases from V and 3 bases from J, leaving 10 bases between. The CDR3 coding sequence is TGTGCCAGCACCCGAGGGGACTACAATGAGCAGTTCTTC. Translation gives CASTRGDYNEQFF.

This clonotype was seen many times. The chain carries TRBV11-3 and TRBJ2-2; tentatively, D is TRBD1 (6 bases). This CDR3 contains 15 residues. In germline, CDR1 is SGHNT, CDR2 YENEEA. Trimming left V 5 bases short and J 2 bases short, with 12 bases between. In DNA, the CDR3 is TGTGCCAGCAGCCTGTGGACAGCCAACACCGGGGAGCTGTTTTTT. Translating gives CASSLWTANTGELFF.

The gene calls are TRBV2 and TRBJ1-3; D unclear. Between the trimmed V and J ends, which lost 3 bases and 4 bases, there was a span of 4 bases. This CDR3 comprises 12 residues. Germline V gene sequence: CDR1 SNHLY, CDR2 FYNNEI. In DNA, the CDR3 is TGTGCCAGCAGTGACGACGGAAACACCATATATTTT. Translated: CASSDDGNTIYF.

Many counts were recorded for this clonotype. This chain uses TRBV7-2 with TRBJ2-3; 7 bases line up with TRBD2. Germline CDR1 is SGHTA and CDR2 is FQGNSA. The CDR3 runs 15 residues. The V segment lost 5 bases and the J segment 6 bases; nucleotides outside the gene matches: 11. This CDR3 reads CASSQTGGDVDTQYF. In DNA, the CDR3 is TGTGCCAGCAGCCAGACTGGGGGGGACGTGGATACGCAGTATTTT.

As concerns this clonotype: This may be a read error, as it is one base from a much larger clone. The CDR3 does not close with the conserved phenylalanine or tryptophan, likely indicating a read error. The V and J genes are TRBV6-5 and TRBJ2-7, with 9 bases identical to TRBD1. The junction had 6 bases not matched to a gene; V was cut back by 5 bases and J by 7 bases. Per the germline V gene, CDR1 is MNHEY and CDR2 is SVGAGI. This CDR3 comprises 13 residues. The CDR3 region has the DNA TGTGCCAGCAGTAACACAGGGGGCTGGGAGCAGTACTGC. It is translated as CASSNTGGWEQYC.

The chain combines TRBV6-1 with TRBJ2-1; D is possibly TRBD1 (8 bases). V shed 6 bases and J shed 0 bases, with 15 bases lying between them. CDR3 length: 16 residues. The germline V gene has CDR1 MNHNS and CDR2 SASEGT. CDR3 amino acids: CASRSGGGSSYNEQFF. The CDR3 DNA reads as TGTGCCAGCAGATCAGGGGGCGGGAGCTCCTACAATGAGCAGTTCTTC.

This clonotype showed up many times. A much larger clonotype is one base distant, so this may be a read error. The genes are TRBV5-1 and TRBJ2-7; D gene uncertain. The germline gives CDR1 SGHRS, CDR2 YFSETQ. V shed 0 bases and J shed 3 bases, with 7 bases lying between them. The CDR3 consists of 13 residues. CDR3 loop: CASSLDSYYEQYF. The CDR3 nucleotides are TGCGCCAGCAGCTTGGACAGCTACTACGAGCAGTACTTC.

In its sample, this clonotype was seen many times. The chain is built from TRBV7-2 and TRBJ2-7, with TRBD2 matching over 13 bases. Trimming cost V 5 bases and J 4 bases; bases outside gene matches: 5. Germline loops: CDR1 SGHTA, CDR2 FQGNSA. The CDR3 spans 15 residues. The CDR3 nucleotides read TGTGCCAGCAGCACCGGACTAGCGGGAGCTTACGAGCAGTACTTC. It translates to CASSTGLAGAYEQYF.

This clonotype was observed at least ten times. The J gene is TRBJ2-3, the V gene TRBV15; TRBD2 is a possible D gene (6 bases). V gave up 11 bases and J gave up 2 bases, with 11 bases separating them. This CDR3 spans 12 amino acids. Germline-derived CDR1 and CDR2 are LNHNV and YYDKDF (reference sequence). CDR3 nucleotides: TGTGCCGCGGGGACTCACACAGATACGCAGTATTTT. Encoded protein: CAAGTHTDTQYF. The whole variable domain, filled in from reference TRBV15 and TRBJ2-3, reads DAMVIQNPRYQVTQFGKPVTLSCSQTLNHNVMYWYQQKSSQAPKLLFHYYDKDFNNEADTPDNFQSRRPNTSFCFLDIRSPGLGDTAMYLCAAGTHTDTQYFGPGTRLTVL.

Many counts were recorded for this clonotype. The gene calls are TRBV5-1 and TRBJ2-7; a possible D gene is TRBD2 (5 bases). Germline V lookup: CDR1 SGHRS, CDR2 YFSETQ. CDR3 size: 16 residues. V dropped 0 bases and J dropped 0 bases, with 13 bases sitting between them. CDR3 sequence reads: CASSLAPPGSSYEQYF. CDR3 coding DNA: TGCGCCAGCAGCTTGGCCCCGCCGGGAAGCTCCTACGAGCAGTACTTC.

This clonotype was seen many times. The genes are TRBV5-1 and TRBJ2-7; 9 nucleotides line up with TRBD2. The germline CDR1 and CDR2 sequences are SGHRS and YFSETQ. This CDR3 region has 15 residues. Germline trimming cut 0 bases from V and 3 bases from J; bases unmatched to any gene: 4. The CDR3 is CASSLASGTGYEQYF. CDR3 in DNA: TGCGCCAGCAGCTTGGCTAGCGGGACGGGCTACGAGCAGTACTTC.

This clonotype was counted ten times or more. The V and J genes are TRBV20-1 and TRBJ2-3, with D perhaps TRBD2 (6 bases). From germline, CDR1 is DFQATT and CDR2 SNEGSKA (reference sequence). The CDR3 has 15 amino acids. The CDR3 DNA sequence: TGCAGGCTCGGGGGAAGGGGTAGTTTAACAGATACGCAGTATTTT. It is translated as CRLGGRGSLTDTQYF.

This clonotype was counted many times. This sequence joins TRBV29-1 and TRBJ1-1; D remains unclear. Germline lookup yields CDR1 SQVTM and CDR2 ANQGSEA. V dropped 3 bases and J dropped 1 base, with 3 bases sitting between them. The CDR3 has 11 residues. CDR3 amino acids: CSVDRNTEAFF. CDR3 DNA: TGCAGCGTTGATCGGAACACTGAAGCTTTCTTT.